The 2 T cell receptor beta chains given below trace back to one sample, sequenced in a study of TIL therapy for anti-PD-1-resistant metastatic lung cancer. Time point: pre-treatment sample, taken before nivolumab and TIL therapy. This was the immunoSEQ v3 assay. The protocol was immunoSEQ multiplex PCR, while the TCRdb copy is restricted to in-frame clones and leaves out a portion. The repertoire holds about 36,000 clones, more than 60% seen once, with about 6% in the top ten. The sample here was blood, taken at baseline. The receptors were sampled from a person aged 25 to 79 with non-small cell lung cancer.

The chain combines TRBV19 with TRBJ2-1, with TRBD2 matching over 11 bases. Per germline, CDR1 LNHDA and CDR2 SQIVND (reference sequence). The CDR3 sequence is 14 residues long. J gave up 9 bases and V 5 bases, and 6 bases lay outside the gene matches. Written as DNA, the CDR3 is TGTGCCAGTAGTCTACTAGCGGGGGTGGGTGAGCAGTTCTTC. Translating it yields CASSLLAGVGEQFF.

The J gene is TRBJ2-1, the V gene TRBV15; tentative D call: TRBD1 (5 bases). The CDR3 covers 14 residues. Trimming took 1 base from V and 6 from J, leaving 10 bases between them. CDR1 is LNHNV, CDR2 YYDKDF, per germline (reference sequence). CDR3 sequence: CATSRGWGSNEQFF. In DNA form, the CDR3 reads TGTGCCACCAGCAGAGGGTGGGGCAGCAATGAGCAGTTCTTC. Drawing the rest from reference TRBV15 and TRBJ2-1, the complete variable domain is DAMVIQNPRYQVTQFGKPVTLSCSQTLNHNVMYWYQQKSSQAPKLLFHYYDKDFNNEADTPDNFQSRRPNTSFCFLDIRSPGLGDTAMYLCATSRGWGSNEQFFGPGTRLTVL.